The sequence of this T cell receptor (beta chain) was determined in a study of cytomegalovirus exposure and HLA in healthy donors. About this clone itself: Its antigen is unidentified.

The CDR3 sequence is 15 residues long. The germline gives CDR1 SGHAT, CDR2 FQNNGV. Trimming took 6 bases from V and 0 from J, leaving 15 bases between them. The PCR contained 60 Vbeta and 13 Jbeta primers. Repertoires were generated with immunoSEQ multiplex PCR, while TCRdb's copy carries only in-frame clones and drops some. Here the sample spans about 140,000 clones, around 80% being singletons. Study outcomes and limitations: A later analysis found TCR association rates differed by HLA locus, highest for DRB1 and lowest for HLA-C. There were several of the most significant clusters that appeared linked to common viral pathogens in a later analysis.

Material: PBMCs. This rearrangement joins TRBV11-2 to TRBJ2-7, with a tentative D call TRBD1 (7 bases). The sequence derives from a female donor in good health and CMV-seronegative. CDR3 coding DNA: TGTGCCAGCAGGCGGGACAGCCTGAGCTCCTACGAGCAGTACTTC. It yields the protein CASRRDSLSSYEQYF.